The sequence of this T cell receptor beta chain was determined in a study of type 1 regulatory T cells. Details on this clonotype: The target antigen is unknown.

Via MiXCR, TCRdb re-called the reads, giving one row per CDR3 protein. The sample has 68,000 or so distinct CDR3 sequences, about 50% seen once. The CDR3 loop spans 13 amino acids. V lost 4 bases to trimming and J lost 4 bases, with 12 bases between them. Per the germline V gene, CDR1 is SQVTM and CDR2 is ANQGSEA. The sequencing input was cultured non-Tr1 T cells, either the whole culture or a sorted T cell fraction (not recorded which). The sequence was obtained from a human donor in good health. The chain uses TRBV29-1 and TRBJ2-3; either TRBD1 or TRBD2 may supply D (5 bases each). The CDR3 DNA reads TGCAGCGTTGCTGGGGGTATGGCAGATACGCAGTATTTT. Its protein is CSVAGGMADTQYF.